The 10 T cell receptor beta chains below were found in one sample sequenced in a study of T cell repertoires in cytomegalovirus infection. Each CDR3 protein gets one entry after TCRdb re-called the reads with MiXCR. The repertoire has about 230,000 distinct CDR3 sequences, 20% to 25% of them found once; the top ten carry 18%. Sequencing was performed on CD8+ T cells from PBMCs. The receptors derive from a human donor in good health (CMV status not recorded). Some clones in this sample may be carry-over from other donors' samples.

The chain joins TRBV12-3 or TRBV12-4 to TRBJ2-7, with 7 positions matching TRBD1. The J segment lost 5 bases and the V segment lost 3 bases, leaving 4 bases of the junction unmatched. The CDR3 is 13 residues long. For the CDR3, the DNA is TGTGCCAGCAGTTTGAGGGGGACAGACGAGCAGTACTTC. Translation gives CASSLRGTDEQYF.

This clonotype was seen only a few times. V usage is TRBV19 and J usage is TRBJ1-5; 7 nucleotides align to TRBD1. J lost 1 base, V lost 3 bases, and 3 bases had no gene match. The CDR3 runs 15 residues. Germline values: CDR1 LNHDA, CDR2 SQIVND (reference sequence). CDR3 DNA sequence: TGTGCCAGTAGTATGTGGGACAGCAGCAATCAGCCCCAGCATTTT. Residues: CASSMWDSSNQPQHF.

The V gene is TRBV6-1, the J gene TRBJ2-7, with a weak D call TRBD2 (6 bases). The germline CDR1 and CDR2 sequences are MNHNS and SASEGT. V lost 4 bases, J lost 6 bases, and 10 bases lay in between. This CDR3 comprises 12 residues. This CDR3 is CASSGEGGEQYF. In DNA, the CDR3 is TGTGCCAGCAGTGGAGAGGGAGGCGAGCAGTACTTC.

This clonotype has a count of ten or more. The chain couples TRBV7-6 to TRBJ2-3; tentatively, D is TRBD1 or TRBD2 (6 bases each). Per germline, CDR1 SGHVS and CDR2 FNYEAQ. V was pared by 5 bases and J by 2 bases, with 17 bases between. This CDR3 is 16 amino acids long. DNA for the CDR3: TGTGCCAGCAGCCTTGGGGGGCGGGGACCCACAGATACGCAGTATTTT. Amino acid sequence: CASSLGGRGPTDTQYF.

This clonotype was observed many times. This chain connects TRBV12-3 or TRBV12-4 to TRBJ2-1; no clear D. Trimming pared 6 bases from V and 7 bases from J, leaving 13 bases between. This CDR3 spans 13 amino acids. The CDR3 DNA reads TGTGCCAGCAGCCCTGACTCATGGAATGAGCAGTTCTTC. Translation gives CASSPDSWNEQFF.

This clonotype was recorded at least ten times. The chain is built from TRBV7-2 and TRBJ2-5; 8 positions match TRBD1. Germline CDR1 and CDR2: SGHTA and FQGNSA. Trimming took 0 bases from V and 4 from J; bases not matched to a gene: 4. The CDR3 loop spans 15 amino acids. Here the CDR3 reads CASSLADRVSETQYF. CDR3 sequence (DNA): TGTGCCAGCAGCTTAGCGGACAGGGTATCAGAGACCCAGTACTTC.

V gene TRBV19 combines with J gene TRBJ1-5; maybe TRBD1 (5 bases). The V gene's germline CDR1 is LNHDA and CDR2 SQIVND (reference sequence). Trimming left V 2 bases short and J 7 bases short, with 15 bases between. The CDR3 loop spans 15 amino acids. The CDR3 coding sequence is TGTGCCAGTAGTATAATCCAGGGTTCTGGACAGCCCCAGCATTTT. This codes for CASSIIQGSGQPQHF. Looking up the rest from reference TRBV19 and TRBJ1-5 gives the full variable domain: DGGITQSPKYLFRKEGQNVTLSCEQNLNHDAMYWYRQDPGQGLRLIYYSQIVNDFQKGDIAEGYSVSREKKESFPLTVTSAQKNPTAFYLCASSIIQGSGQPQHFGDGTRLSIL.

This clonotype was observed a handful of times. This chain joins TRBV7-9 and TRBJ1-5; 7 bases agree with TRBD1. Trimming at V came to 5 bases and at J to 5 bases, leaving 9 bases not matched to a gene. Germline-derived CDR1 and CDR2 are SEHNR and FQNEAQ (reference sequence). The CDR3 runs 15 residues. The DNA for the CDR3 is TGTGCCAGCAGCGCAGGGGGATTCCAAGATCAGCCCCAGCATTTT. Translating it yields CASSAGGFQDQPQHF.

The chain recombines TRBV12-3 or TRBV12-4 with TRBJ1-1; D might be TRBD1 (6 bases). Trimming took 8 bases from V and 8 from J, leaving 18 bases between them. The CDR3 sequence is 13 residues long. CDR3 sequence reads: CASGPVGGREAFF. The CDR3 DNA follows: TGTGCCAGCGGGCCGGTGGGGGGCCGGGAAGCTTTCTTT.

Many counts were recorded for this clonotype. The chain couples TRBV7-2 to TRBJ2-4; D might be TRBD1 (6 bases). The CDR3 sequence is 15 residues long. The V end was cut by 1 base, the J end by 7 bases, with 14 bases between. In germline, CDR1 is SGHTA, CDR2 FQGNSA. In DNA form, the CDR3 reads TGTGCCAGCAGCTTAGGTAGAGGGGGTTGGAACATTCAGTACTTC. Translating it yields CASSLGRGGWNIQYF. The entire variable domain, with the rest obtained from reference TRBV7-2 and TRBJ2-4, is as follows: GAGVSQSPSNKVTEKGKDVELRCDPISGHTALYWYRQSLGQGLEFLIYFQGNSAPDKSGLPSDRFSAERTGGSVSTLTIQRTQQEDSAVYLCASSLGRGGWNIQYFGAGTRLSVL.